These 26 T cell receptor beta chains originate from one sample sequenced in a study of cytomegalovirus exposure and HLA in healthy donors (dated by TCRdb to the late 2010s). The library was made by the immunoSEQ multiplex PCR assay. This immuneACCESS table, as held by TCRdb, lists in-frame sequences with V and J called but not all clones. Of the missing ones, under half trace to an unresolved V gene in checked studies; the others have no known cause. Present in this sample are about 240,000 clones, approximately 86% of which were seen just once. In total, the top ten clones hold 1% to 1.5% of the sample. Sequenced material: PBMCs. The receptor source for this set is a woman in her 30s in good health and CMV-seropositive.

The chain links TRBV6-5 to TRBJ1-1; D is unclear. Trimming removed 3 bases at V and 4 bases at J, with 9 bases between. The CDR3 covers 13 residues. The V gene's germline CDR1 is MNHEY and CDR2 SVGAGI. The CDR3 DNA follows: TGTGCCAGCAGTTATATTAGAAGCACTGAAGCTTTCTTT. This translates into CASSYIRSTEAFF.

Here the CDR3 DNA reads TGTGCCAGCTCGAACCGGGACAGCTACGAGCAGTACTTC. Amino acid sequence: CASSNRDSYEQYF. The rearrangement joins TRBV18 to TRBJ2-7; 7 nucleotides agree with TRBD1. The CDR3 has 13 amino acids. Germline V gene data show CDR1 as KGHSH and CDR2 as LQKENI. J lost 3 bases, V lost 6 bases, and 5 bases had no gene match.

This chain joins TRBV4-1 and TRBJ2-2; D is unresolved. From germline, CDR1 is MGHRA and CDR2 YSYEKL. This CDR3 contains 16 residues. V was clipped by 5 bases and J by 1 base, with 14 bases between them. Here the CDR3 reads CASSLESQMNTGELFF. The CDR3 nucleotides are TGCGCCAGCAGCTTGGAGAGCCAAATGAACACCGGGGAGCTGTTTTTT.

This chain links TRBV9 with TRBJ2-7, with 8 positions matching TRBD2. The ends lost 0 bases at V and 2 bases at J; junction bases unmatched: 7. The CDR3 has 16 amino acids. Germline lookup yields CDR1 SGDLS and CDR2 YYNGEE. CDR3 sequence reads: CASSVGGTSATYEQYF. CDR3 DNA sequence: TGTGCCAGCAGCGTAGGTGGGACTAGTGCGACCTACGAGCAGTACTTC.

This clone was detected only once. The J gene is TRBJ1-2, the V gene TRBV5-1; D not certain. Germline V gene data show CDR1 as SGHRS and CDR2 as YFSETQ. The CDR3 spans 12 residues. The V end was cut by 1 base, the J end by 6 bases, with 7 bases between. The CDR3 loop is CASSLQLDGYTF. The CDR3 DNA follows: TGCGCCAGCAGCTTGCAACTAGATGGCTACACCTTC.

The chain couples TRBV5-6 to TRBJ2-1; TRBD2 might be the D (5 bases). Germline V gene data show CDR1 as SGHDT and CDR2 as YYEEEE. V was clipped by 0 bases and J by 5 bases, with 9 bases between them. The length of the CDR3 is 14 residues. CDR3 sequence (DNA): TGTGCCAGCAGCTTGGGCTGGGGAGACAATGAGCAGTTCTTC. Its protein is CASSLGWGDNEQFF.

This clone has more than one count but fewer than ten. The chain links TRBV2 to TRBJ1-2; possible D gene TRBD1, 5 bases. The CDR3 has 13 residues. V gave up 3 bases and J gave up 1 base, with 6 bases separating them. Germline loops: CDR1 SNHLY, CDR2 FYNNEI. The CDR3 coding sequence is TGTGCCAGCAGTGAGCAGGGTAACTATGGCTACACCTTC. Amino acid sequence: CASSEQGNYGYTF.

The chain uses TRBV6-5 and TRBJ2-7, with TRBD1 identical over 9 bases. This CDR3 comprises 14 residues. The V gene's germline CDR1 is MNHEY and CDR2 SVGAGI. The junction had 2 bases not matched to a gene; V was cut back by 5 bases and J by 0 bases. In DNA form, the CDR3 reads TGTGCCAGCAGTGGGACAGGGTACTCCTACGAGCAGTACTTC. Protein product: CASSGTGYSYEQYF.

V is TRBV19 and J is TRBJ2-2, with 8 bases identical to TRBD1. This CDR3 has 14 residues. Germline CDR1 reads LNHDA; CDR2 reads SQIVND (reference sequence). V lost 7 bases and J lost 7; bases outside the gene matches: 8. As DNA, the CDR3 is TGTGCCAGTACCCACGGACAGGGAAGCGGGGAGCTGTTTTTT. Protein sequence: CASTHGQGSGELFF.

The V call is TRBV2, the J call TRBJ1-2; TRBD1 matches 10 bases. V dropped 2 bases and J dropped 5; count of bases not matched to a gene: 2. The CDR3 totals 14 residues. Germline values: CDR1 SNHLY, CDR2 FYNNEI. This CDR3 reads CASSEWTGGYGYTF. DNA for the CDR3: TGTGCCAGCAGTGAATGGACAGGGGGTTATGGCTACACCTTC.

V is TRBV10-2 and J is TRBJ2-7; 7 nucleotides line up with TRBD2. J lost 1 base, V lost 6 bases, and 9 bases had no gene match. From germline, CDR1 is WSHSY and CDR2 SAAADI. CDR3 length equals 15 residues. The CDR3 DNA reads TGCGCCAGCAGGGGAGGGGAAGGCGGGTCCTACGAGCAGTACTTC. It codes for CASRGGEGGSYEQYF.

This clone turned up a few times. The chain is built from TRBV5-6 and TRBJ1-5; weak D call: TRBD1 (6 bases). V was clipped by 4 bases and J by 7 bases, with 9 bases between them. CDR3 length: 12 residues. CDR1 is SGHDT, CDR2 YYEEEE, per germline. The CDR3 here is CASSPQGQPQHF. In DNA form, the CDR3 reads TGTGCCAGCAGCCCGCAGGGGCAGCCCCAGCATTTT.

The genes are TRBV30 and TRBJ2-7; tentatively, D is TRBD1 (6 bases). Germline values: CDR1 GTSNPN, CDR2 SVGIG (reference sequence). Trimming removed 4 bases from V and 4 bases from J, with 14 bases in between. There are 13 residues in the CDR3. CDR3 in DNA: TGTGCCTGGACCTGGACAGATAGTTACGAGCAGTACTTC. Protein sequence: CAWTWTDSYEQYF.

In DNA, the CDR3 is TGTGCCTGGATTCCGGGGGGACAGGGCCATGGCTACACCTTC. It translates to CAWIPGGQGHGYTF. The chain couples TRBV30 to TRBJ1-2, with 9 bases matching TRBD1. After removal of 4 bases from V and 6 bases from J, the junction contained 9 bases not matched to a gene. This CDR3 region has 14 residues. Germline CDR1 reads GTSNPN; CDR2 reads SVGIG (reference sequence).

V usage is TRBV5-1 and J usage is TRBJ2-7, with 8 positions matching TRBD1. Germline CDR1 is SGHRS and CDR2 is YFSETQ. Trimming at V came to 0 bases and at J to 2 bases, leaving 7 bases not matched to a gene. This CDR3 is built from 16 residues. As DNA, the CDR3 is TGCGCCAGCAGCTTGGCCCGGGGGACAGGTGCCTACGAGCAGTACTTC. This codes for CASSLARGTGAYEQYF.

J is TRBJ2-7 and V is TRBV27; TRBD2 might be the D (5 bases). Germline V gives CDR1 MNHEY, CDR2 SMNVEV (reference sequence). The CDR3 consists of 13 residues. Trimming shortened V by 9 bases and J by 0 bases, and 12 bases separated the two germline ends. The CDR3 sequence: CASRLRGSYEQYF. CDR3 coding DNA: TGTGCCAGTCGGCTTCGGGGCTCCTACGAGCAGTACTTC.

The V call is TRBV27, the J call TRBJ1-5; weak D call: TRBD1 (6 bases). Trimming took 7 bases from V and 11 from J, leaving 27 bases between them. Germline V gene data show CDR1 as MNHEY and CDR2 as SMNVEV (reference sequence). The CDR3 is 16 amino acids. The CDR3 region is CASKEGGTAYGRAQHF. The CDR3 DNA sequence: TGTGCCAGCAAGGAGGGGGGGACGGCGTACGGTAGGGCCCAGCATTTT.

Turning to this clone: This specimen includes other DNA sequences encoding the same CDR3. This chain links TRBV9 with TRBJ2-3; no clear D. Germline loops: CDR1 SGDLS, CDR2 YYNGEE. The CDR3 runs 12 residues. Trimming took off 2 bases at V and 4 bases at J, with 5 bases between the two ends. The CDR3 is CASSVYSDTQYF. The CDR3, as DNA: TGTGCCAGCAGCGTCTACTCAGATACGCAGTATTTT.

The CDR3 protein is CASSDVAGPRNEQFF. The CDR3 coding sequence is TGTGCCAGCAGTGATGTAGCGGGACCTCGCAATGAGCAGTTCTTC. The J gene is TRBJ2-1, the V gene TRBV6-1; 8 bases map to TRBD2. This CDR3 region has 15 residues. Germline V gene lookup returns CDR1 MNHNS and CDR2 SASEGT. Losses at the gene ends were 3 bases for V and 6 bases for J; bases not matched to a gene: 7.

This clone was detected only a few times. The chain combines TRBV6-6 with TRBJ1-1; the D gene is possibly TRBD1 (5 bases). The germline gives CDR1 MNHNY, CDR2 SVGAGI (reference sequence). CDR3 length: 12 amino acids. The germline V and J ends were trimmed by 10 bases and 1 base, with 10 bases remaining between them. This chain's CDR3 is CATYTGNTEAFF. The CDR3 DNA reads as TGTGCCACATATACAGGGAACACTGAAGCTTTCTTT.

The rearrangement uses TRBV28 and TRBJ2-3; 8 bases line up with TRBD2. With V trimmed by 3 bases and J by 3 bases, 8 bases remained unmatched. Germline V gives CDR1 MDHEN, CDR2 SYDVKM. The CDR3 is 16 amino acids. This CDR3 reads CASSFASGSLTDTQYF. The CDR3 coding sequence is TGTGCCAGCAGTTTCGCCAGCGGGAGTCTTACAGATACGCAGTATTTT.

The CDR3 nucleotides are TGTGCCAGCAGCTTAGAGTTCCGGTACGAGCAGTACTTC. Translated, it gives CASSLEFRYEQYF. V gene TRBV11-2 combines with J gene TRBJ2-7; no firm D call. Germline CDR1 reads SGHAT; CDR2 reads FQNNGV. V lost 0 bases to trimming and J lost 4 bases, with 7 bases between them. CDR3 length equals 13 residues.

This chain joins TRBV30 and TRBJ2-3, with D perhaps TRBD2 (5 bases). The germline V gene has CDR1 GTSNPN and CDR2 SVGIG (reference sequence). V lost 1 base and J lost 11, with 19 bases in between. The CDR3 has 14 amino acids. In DNA, the CDR3 is TGTGCCTGGAGTGAAGGAGGACTCCTCGGTGGGCAGTATTTT. Translated: CAWSEGGLLGGQYF.

The CDR3 reads CASSLAVSGELFF. The CDR3 DNA reads as TGTGCCAGCAGCTTAGCCGTGTCCGGGGAGCTGTTTTTT. The gene calls are TRBV7-7 and TRBJ2-2; D remains unclear. Germline V gene sequence: CDR1 SSHAT, CDR2 FNYEAQ (reference sequence). The V end was cut by 0 bases, the J end by 6 bases, with 5 bases between. CDR3 length: 13 residues.

The chain couples TRBV5-1 to TRBJ2-7, with D perhaps matching TRBD2 (6 bases). The CDR3 sequence is 21 residues long. Trimming shortened V by 0 bases and J by 4 bases, and 32 bases separated the two germline ends. Germline lookup yields CDR1 SGHRS and CDR2 YFSETQ. CDR3 loop: CASSLESRGRKGTRGLYEQYF. The CDR3 nucleotides read TGCGCCAGCAGCTTGGAAAGTCGGGGACGCAAAGGGACTCGCGGTTTGTACGAGCAGTACTTC.

In this sample, this clone turned up once. The chain has TRBV7-9 and TRBJ2-1, with 9 bases identical to TRBD2. The CDR3 is 15 residues long. V lost 4 bases to trimming and J lost 6 bases; unmatched junction nucleotides: 7. Germline V gives CDR1 SEHNR, CDR2 FQNEAQ (reference sequence). DNA of the CDR3: TGTGCCAGCAGCTCCTTAGCGGGAGCTTCCAATGAGCAGTTCTTC. Translating gives CASSSLAGASNEQFF.